This T cell receptor beta chain was captured in a study of T-cell memory formation after mild COVID-19 (dated by TCRdb to the early 2020s). Context from the whole study: Most TCR sequence clusters were specific to one of the two donors. T-cell clones expanding and contracting after mild COVID-19 in a couple of donors were tracked by longitudinal TCRalpha and TCRbeta repertoire sequencing. The cohort was made up of two young adult volunteers, one female and one male, who were previously healthy.

The CDR3 measures 13 amino acids from cysteine to phenylalanine. CDR3 DNA is the only sequence kept; it has 39 bases, read in frame from the first base. Trimming at the junction amounts to 0 bases on V and 5 bases on J, and the germline ends lie 9 bases apart. The germline V gene gives CDR1 as SGDLS and CDR2 as YYNGEE. What the work shows at the level of the full study, not this receptor alone: Only a couple of mild cases were covered in the study, and larger cohorts including severe cases with pre-infection samples were considered necessary. Some responding clones were detected in pre-infection memory, suggesting pre-existing cross-reactive memory T cells joined the SARS-CoV-2 response. SARS-CoV-2 specificity of the second-wave clones peaking on day 37 was not confirmed. From day 15 to 85, contracting clones showed balanced CD4/CD8 phenotypes, whereas a second wave of clones that expanded from day 15 to 37 leaned towards CD4+. Contracting CD4+ clones turned up mainly in the CM and EM memory subsets, whereas EMRA was where CD8+ clones were enriched.

The reads were generated on an Illumina NovaSeq 6000. TCRalpha and TCRbeta cDNA libraries were built by 5'RACE with constant-segment primers, adding sample barcodes and unique molecular identifiers. RNA was extracted from every sample with Trizol reagent. Libraries were amplified in two PCR steps, with a second sample barcode and Illumina TruSeq adapters added in the second step. Sequencing of the libraries was done on an Illumina NovaSeq, producing 2 x 150 bp paired-end reads. The study's own analysis went as follows. The reads were demultiplexed and collapsed into UMI-guided consensus sequences using migec v1.2.7. Using mixcr v2.1.11, the UMI consensuses were aligned to TRA and TRB V and J templates and assembled into clonotypes. Clonotypes were classified as expanded or contracted when called significant by both edgeR and NoisET, with noise models trained on biological replicates. For edgeR calls, the thresholds were a false discovery rate-adjusted p below 0.01 and a log2 fold-change of 1. As an exploratory analysis of dynamics, PCA with hierarchical clustering was applied to max-normalized trajectories of the 1000 most abundant clonotypes. Separately sequenced CD4+ and CD8+ repertoires were used to assign the CD4 or CD8 phenotype of responding clones. Using fastp trimming at Q25 and MiXCR clonotype assembly, TCRdb reanalyzed the public sequencing data and kept in-frame beta chains. Each CDR3 protein appears once, grouped with its most common genes and DNA. These V and J calls originate from TCRdb's pipeline instead of the authors' own analysis. This sample gives more than 450,000 distinct CDR3 sequences in total; 15% to 20% of them show up just once. The top ten clones comprise about 12% of the sample.

Ficoll-Paque density gradient centrifugation was the method used to isolate PBMCs. This clonotype was seen a few times. Its antigen is currently not known. No per-base quality is available; no much larger clone lies one base away. The source is an adult woman who had mild COVID-19 (a few samples of this study predate the infection). The sample titles of this study are shuffled in the database, so cell type and time point are left out; the donor was told from shared clones. The material sequenced was PBMCs or a T cell subset sorted from them (not recorded which). The rearrangement joined TRBV9 to TRBJ2-7, with the D gene uncertain. The DNA sequence follows: TGTGCCAGCAGCGTAGGCGAAATCCACGAGCAGTACTTC. Translated, it reads CASSVGEIHEQYF.